This T cell receptor beta chain originates from a study of T-cell memory formation after mild COVID-19. Study-level information: In these data, TCR clusters were largely donor specific.

In its sample, this clonotype was seen a few times. Its matching antigen is unknown. The TCR alpha and TCR beta cDNA libraries, bearing sample barcodes and UMIs, were generated by 5'RACE using constant-segment primers. TCRdb re-derived calls from the 5' RACE reads in MiXCR, one entry per CDR3 protein. The sample lists roughly 340,000 distinct CDR3 sequences, approximately 15% occurring once. Findings and caveats of the study: Clones contracting across day 15 to 85 had a balanced CD4/CD8 profile; later expanding clones leaned CD4+. CD4+ contracting clones lay mainly in CM and EM, CD8+ ones in EMRA.

V was clipped by 3 bases and J by 6 bases, with 12 bases between them. The CDR3 is 15 amino acids. Germline lookup yields CDR1 LGHNA and CDR2 YSLEER. The TCR was taken from a young man who had mild COVID-19 (a few samples of this study predate the infection). Cell type and time point are not known. The material sequenced was PBMCs or a T cell subset sorted from them (not recorded which). V is TRBV4-3 and J is TRBJ2-6; maybe TRBD1 (6 bases). The CDR3 nucleotides read TGCGCCAGCAGCCAGCGACGGGACATGGCCAACGTCCTGACTTTC. Encoded protein: CASSQRRDMANVLTF.